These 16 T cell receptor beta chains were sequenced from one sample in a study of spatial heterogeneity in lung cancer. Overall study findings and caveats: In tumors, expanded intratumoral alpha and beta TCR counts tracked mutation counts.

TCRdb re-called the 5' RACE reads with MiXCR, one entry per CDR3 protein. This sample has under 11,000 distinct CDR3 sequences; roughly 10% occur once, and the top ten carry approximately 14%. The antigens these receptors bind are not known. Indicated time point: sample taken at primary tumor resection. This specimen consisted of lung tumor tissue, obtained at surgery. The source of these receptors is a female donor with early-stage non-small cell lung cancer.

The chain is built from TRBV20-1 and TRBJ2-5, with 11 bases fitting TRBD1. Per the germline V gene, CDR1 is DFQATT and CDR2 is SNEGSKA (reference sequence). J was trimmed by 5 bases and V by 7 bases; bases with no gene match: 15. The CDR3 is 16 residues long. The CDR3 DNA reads TGCAGTGTTGTAGGCCTAGGGACAGGGGGTTTTGAGACCCAGTACTTC. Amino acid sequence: CSVVGLGTGGFETQYF.

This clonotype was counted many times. CDR3 in amino acids: CATESYTQGLGNQPQHF. CDR3 nucleotide sequence: TGTGCCACCGAGTCTTATACTCAGGGTTTGGGCAATCAGCCCCAGCATTTT. The V call is TRBV19, the J call TRBJ1-5; weak D call: TRBD1 (5 bases). Germline-derived CDR1 and CDR2 are LNHDA and SQIVND (reference sequence). Trimming removed 10 bases from V and 2 bases from J, with 24 bases in between. This CDR3 has 17 amino acids.

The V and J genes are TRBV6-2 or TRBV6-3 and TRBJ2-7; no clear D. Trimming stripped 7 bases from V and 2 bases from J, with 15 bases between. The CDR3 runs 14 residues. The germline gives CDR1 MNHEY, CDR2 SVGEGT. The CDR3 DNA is TGTGCCAGCAAGCCCGGGCCCCCTCCCTACGAGCAGTACTTC. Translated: CASKPGPPPYEQYF.

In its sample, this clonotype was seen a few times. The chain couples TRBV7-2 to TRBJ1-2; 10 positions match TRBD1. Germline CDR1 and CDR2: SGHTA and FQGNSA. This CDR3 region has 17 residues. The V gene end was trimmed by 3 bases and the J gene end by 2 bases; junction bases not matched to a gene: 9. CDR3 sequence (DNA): TGTGCCAGCAGCTTGCAACGGGACAGGGGCTTAAACTATGGCTACACCTTC. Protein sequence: CASSLQRDRGLNYGYTF.

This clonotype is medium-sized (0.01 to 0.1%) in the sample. CDR3 amino acids: CASSQNTGASYNEQFF. The CDR3 DNA reads TGTGCCAGCAGCCAAAACACAGGGGCCTCCTACAATGAGCAGTTCTTC. The chain carries TRBV7-9 and TRBJ2-1, with 7 bases lining up with TRBD1. Unmatched junction bases numbered 7, after V lost 5 bases and J lost 0 bases. Germline CDR1 is SEHNR and CDR2 is FQNEAQ (reference sequence). The length of the CDR3 is 16 residues.

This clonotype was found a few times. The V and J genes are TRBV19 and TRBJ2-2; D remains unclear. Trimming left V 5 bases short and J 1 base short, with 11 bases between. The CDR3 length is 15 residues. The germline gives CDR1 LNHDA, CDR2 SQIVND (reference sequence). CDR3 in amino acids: CASSLSGQNTGELFF. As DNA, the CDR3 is TGTGCCAGTAGTCTCTCCGGGCAGAACACCGGGGAGCTGTTTTTT.

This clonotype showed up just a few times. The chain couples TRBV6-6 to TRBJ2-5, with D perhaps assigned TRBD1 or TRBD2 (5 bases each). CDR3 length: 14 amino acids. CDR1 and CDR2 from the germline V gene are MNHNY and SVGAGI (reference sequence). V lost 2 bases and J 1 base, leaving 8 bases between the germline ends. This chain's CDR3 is CASSYLGPQETQYF. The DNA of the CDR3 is TGTGCCAGCAGTTACCTGGGACCCCAAGAGACCCAGTACTTC.

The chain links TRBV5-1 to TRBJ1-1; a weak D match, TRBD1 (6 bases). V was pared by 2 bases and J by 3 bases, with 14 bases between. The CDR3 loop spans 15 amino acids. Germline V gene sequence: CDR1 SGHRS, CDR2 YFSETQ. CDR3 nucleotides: TGCGCCAGCAGCTTTGGGCAGGGGCGAGACACTGAAGCTTTCTTT. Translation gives CASSFGQGRDTEAFF.

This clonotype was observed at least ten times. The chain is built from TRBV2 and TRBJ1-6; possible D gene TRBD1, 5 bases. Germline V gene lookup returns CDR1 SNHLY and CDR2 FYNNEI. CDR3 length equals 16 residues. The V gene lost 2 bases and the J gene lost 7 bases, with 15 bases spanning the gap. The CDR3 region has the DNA TGTGCCAGCAGTGAACAGGGACCCAGTGTGAATTCACCCCTCCACTTT. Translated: CASSEQGPSVNSPLHF.

The CDR3 nucleotides read TGTGCCACGGGGGAGGACTACTCCTACGAGCAGTACTTC. Its protein is CATGEDYSYEQYF. The chain uses TRBV12-3 or TRBV12-4 and TRBJ2-7, with a possible D match to TRBD2 (6 bases). V was cut by 10 bases and J by 0 bases, with 13 bases left in between. The CDR3 length is 13 residues.

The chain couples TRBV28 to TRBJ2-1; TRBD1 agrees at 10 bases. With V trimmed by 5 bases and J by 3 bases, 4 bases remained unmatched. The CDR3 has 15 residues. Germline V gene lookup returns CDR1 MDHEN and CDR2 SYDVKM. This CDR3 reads CASSPRDRGYNEQFF. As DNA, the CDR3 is TGTGCCAGCAGTCCCCGGGACAGGGGCTACAATGAGCAGTTCTTC.

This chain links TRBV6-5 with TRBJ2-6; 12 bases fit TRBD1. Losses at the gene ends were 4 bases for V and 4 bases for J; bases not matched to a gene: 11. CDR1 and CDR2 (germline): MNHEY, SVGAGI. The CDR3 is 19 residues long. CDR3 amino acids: CASSFRPGQGAGGANVLTF. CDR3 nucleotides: TGTGCCAGCAGTTTCAGACCGGGACAGGGGGCGGGAGGGGCCAACGTCCTGACTTTC.

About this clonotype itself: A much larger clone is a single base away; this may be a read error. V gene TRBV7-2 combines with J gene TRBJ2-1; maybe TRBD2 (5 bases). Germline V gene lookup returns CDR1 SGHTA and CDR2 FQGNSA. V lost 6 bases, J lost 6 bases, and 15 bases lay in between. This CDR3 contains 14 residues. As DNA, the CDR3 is TGTGCCAGCAGATCTCCAGGAGAGGGCAATGAGCAGTTCTTC. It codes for CASRSPGEGNEQFF.

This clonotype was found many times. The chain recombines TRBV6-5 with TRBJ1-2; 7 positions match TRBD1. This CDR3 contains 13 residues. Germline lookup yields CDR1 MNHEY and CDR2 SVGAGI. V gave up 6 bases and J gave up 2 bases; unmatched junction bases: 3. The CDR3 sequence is CASRMDRNYGYTF. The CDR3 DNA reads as TGTGCCAGCAGAATGGACAGGAACTATGGCTACACCTTC.

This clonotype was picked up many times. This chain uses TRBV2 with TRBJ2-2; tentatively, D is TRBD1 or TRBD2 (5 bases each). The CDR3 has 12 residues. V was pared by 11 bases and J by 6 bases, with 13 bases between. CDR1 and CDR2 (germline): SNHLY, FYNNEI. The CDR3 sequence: CAGGEGPGELFF. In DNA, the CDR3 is TGTGCCGGCGGAGAGGGACCCGGGGAGCTGTTTTTT.

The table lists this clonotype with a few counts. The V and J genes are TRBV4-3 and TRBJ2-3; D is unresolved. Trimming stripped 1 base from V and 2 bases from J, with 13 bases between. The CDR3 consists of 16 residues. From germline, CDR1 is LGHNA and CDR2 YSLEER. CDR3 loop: CASSQGVYGPTDTQYF. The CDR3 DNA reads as TGCGCCAGCAGCCAAGGTGTCTACGGCCCCACAGATACGCAGTATTTT.